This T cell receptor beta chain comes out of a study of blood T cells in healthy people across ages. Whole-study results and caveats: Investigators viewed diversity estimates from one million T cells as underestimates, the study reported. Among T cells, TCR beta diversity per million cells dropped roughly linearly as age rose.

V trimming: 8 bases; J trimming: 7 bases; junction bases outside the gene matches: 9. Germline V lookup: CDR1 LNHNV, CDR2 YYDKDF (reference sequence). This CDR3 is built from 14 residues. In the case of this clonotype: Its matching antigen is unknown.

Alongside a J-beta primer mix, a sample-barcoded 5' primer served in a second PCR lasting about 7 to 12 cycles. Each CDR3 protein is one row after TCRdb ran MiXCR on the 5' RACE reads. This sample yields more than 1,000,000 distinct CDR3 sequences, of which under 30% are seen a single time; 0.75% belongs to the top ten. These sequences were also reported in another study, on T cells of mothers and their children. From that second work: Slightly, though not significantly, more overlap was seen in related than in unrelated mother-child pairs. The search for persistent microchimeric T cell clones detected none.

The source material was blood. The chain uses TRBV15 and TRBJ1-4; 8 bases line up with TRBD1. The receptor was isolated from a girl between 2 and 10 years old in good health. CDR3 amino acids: CATRQGAIGEKLFF. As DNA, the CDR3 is TGTGCCACCCGTCAGGGGGCGATCGGTGAAAAACTGTTTTTT.